This is a list of T cell receptor beta chains from one sample in a study of OX40 agonist ivuxolimab in advanced cancers. Libraries were prepared by immunoSEQ multiplex PCR; TCRdb keeps only in-frame clonotypes and omits some of them. This table holds about 80,000 clones, approximately 83% found once. Sequencing was performed on CD4+ or CD8+ T cells sorted from blood, taken in a trial of the OX40 agonist ivuxolimab. These receptors were obtained from an adult with an advanced solid tumor such as melanoma, head and neck, liver or kidney cancer. CDR3s include the opening cysteine and the closing phenylalanine or tryptophan. A D gene is named only where the DNA matches it firmly. Clone size is shown for a subset of rows, as once, few, many or a class of expanded clone.

j_call: TRBJ2-5; d_call: .; clone_size: .; v_call: TRBV6-5; cdr3_nt: TGTGCCAGCAGTCCCCAGACAGGCGGGCAAGAGACCCAGTACTTC; cdr3_aa: CASSPQTGGQETQYF
j_call: TRBJ1-1; d_call: .; clone_size: .; v_call: TRBV30; cdr3_nt: TGTGCCTCAACGGGACTGTATGAAGCTTTCTTT; cdr3_aa: CASTGLYEAFF
j_call: TRBJ2-7; d_call: .; clone_size: .; v_call: TRBV9; cdr3_nt: TGTGCCAGCAGCACTCGGGACACCCCCTACGAGCAGTACTTC; cdr3_aa: CASSTRDTPYEQYF
j_call: TRBJ2-7; d_call: .; clone_size: .; v_call: TRBV7-2; cdr3_nt: TGTGCCAGCTGCGAGGCTTGGTACTTC; cdr3_aa: CASCEAWYF
j_call: TRBJ1-1; d_call: TRBD1; clone_size: .; v_call: TRBV5-6; cdr3_nt: TGTGCCAGCAGCTTAGGGGGCGTCACTGAAGCTTTCTTT; cdr3_aa: CASSLGGVTEAFF
j_call: TRBJ2-5; d_call: .; clone_size: .; v_call: TRBV30; cdr3_nt: TGTGCCTGGAATAAAGAAGGGAGGCGGCAGACCCAGTACTTC; cdr3_aa: CAWNKEGRRQTQYF
j_call: TRBJ1-1; d_call: .; clone_size: .; v_call: TRBV18; cdr3_nt: TGTGCCAGCTCCGTTTATGAGGGGAACACTGAAGCTTTCTTT; cdr3_aa: CASSVYEGNTEAFF
j_call: TRBJ1-5; d_call: .; clone_size: .; v_call: TRBV2; cdr3_nt: TGTGCCAGCAGTGTCCCCCCCTTGTTGGGCAATCAGCCCCAGCATTTT; cdr3_aa: CASSVPPLLGNQPQHF
j_call: TRBJ1-1; d_call: TRBD1; clone_size: .; v_call: TRBV5-1; cdr3_nt: TGCGCCAGCAGCTTGGTGTTGACAGGGGGCACTGAAGCTTTCTTT; cdr3_aa: CASSLVLTGGTEAFF
j_call: TRBJ1-5; d_call: .; clone_size: .; v_call: TRBV2; cdr3_nt: TGTGCCAGCAGTGAAGGGGTACAGATCAATCAGCCCCAGCATTTT; cdr3_aa: CASSEGVQINQPQHF
j_call: TRBJ1-2; d_call: .; clone_size: .; v_call: TRBV20-1; cdr3_nt: TGCAGTGCTAGCTCCGACGGGGGCTACACCTTC; cdr3_aa: CSASSDGGYTF
j_call: TRBJ2-2; d_call: .; clone_size: .; v_call: TRBV5-8; cdr3_nt: TGTGCCAGCAGGTTGACAGTTACGACCGGGGAGCTGTTTTTT; cdr3_aa: CASRLTVTTGELFF
j_call: TRBJ1-2; d_call: .; clone_size: .; v_call: TRBV30; cdr3_nt: TGTGCCTCTCTCTTGGGCTTTCTTCAGGGCTATGGCTACACCTTC; cdr3_aa: CASLLGFLQGYGYTF
j_call: TRBJ1-6; d_call: TRBD1; clone_size: .; v_call: TRBV27; cdr3_nt: TGTGCCAGCAGTTCCTCCGGGACAGTAATGAATTCACCCCTCCACTTT; cdr3_aa: CASSSSGTVMNSPLHF
j_call: TRBJ2-1; d_call: .; clone_size: .; v_call: TRBV9; cdr3_nt: TGTGCCAGCAGCGTAGGTAGGGAAACCTACAATGAGCAGTTCTTC; cdr3_aa: CASSVGRETYNEQFF
j_call: TRBJ2-2; d_call: TRBD1; clone_size: few; v_call: TRBV18; cdr3_nt: TGTGCCAGCTCACCGGACAGGGACCCCACCGGGGAGCTGTTTTTT; cdr3_aa: CASSPDRDPTGELFF
j_call: TRBJ2-7; d_call: .; clone_size: .; v_call: TRBV11-3; cdr3_nt: TGTGCCAGCAGCTCCGCTTACGAGCAGTACTTC; cdr3_aa: CASSSAYEQYF
j_call: TRBJ2-7; d_call: .; clone_size: .; v_call: TRBV7-8; cdr3_nt: TGTGCCAGCAGCCATGTCATGAGGGGGGCCTACGAGCAGTACTTC; cdr3_aa: CASSHVMRGAYEQYF